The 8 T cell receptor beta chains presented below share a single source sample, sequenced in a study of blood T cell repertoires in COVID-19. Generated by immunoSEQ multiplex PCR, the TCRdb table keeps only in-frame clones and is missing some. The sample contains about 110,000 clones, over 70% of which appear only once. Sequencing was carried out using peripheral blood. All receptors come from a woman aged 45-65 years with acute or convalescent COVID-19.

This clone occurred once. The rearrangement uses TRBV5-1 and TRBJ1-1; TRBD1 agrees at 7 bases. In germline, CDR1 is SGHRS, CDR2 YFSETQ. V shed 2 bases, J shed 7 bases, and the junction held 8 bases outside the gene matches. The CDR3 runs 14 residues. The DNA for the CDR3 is TGCGCCAGCAGCTTACAAGCAGGGGGGCGTGAAGCTTTCTTT. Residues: CASSLQAGGREAFF.

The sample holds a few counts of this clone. The CDR3 region is CASSYIGGGTDTQYF. For the CDR3, the DNA is TGTGCCAGCAGTTACATCGGTGGTGGCACAGATACGCAGTATTTT. The chain carries TRBV6-5 and TRBJ2-3, with no clear D. The V and J ends lost 2 bases and 1 base respectively, with 10 bases between them. This CDR3 spans 15 amino acids. The germline gives CDR1 MNHEY, CDR2 SVGAGI.

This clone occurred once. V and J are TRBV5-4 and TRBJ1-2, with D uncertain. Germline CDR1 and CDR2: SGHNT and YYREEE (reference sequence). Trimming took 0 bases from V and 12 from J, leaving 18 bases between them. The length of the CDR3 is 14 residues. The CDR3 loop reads CASSLAGIVSKDTF. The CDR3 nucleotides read TGTGCCAGCAGCTTGGCGGGTATCGTGAGCAAAGACACCTTC. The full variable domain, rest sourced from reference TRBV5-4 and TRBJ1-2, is ETGVTQSPTHLIKTRGQQVTLRCSSQSGHNTVSWYQQALGQGPQFIFQYYREEENGRGNFPPRFSGLQFPNYSSELNVNALELDDSALYLCASSLAGIVSKDTFGSGTRLTVV.

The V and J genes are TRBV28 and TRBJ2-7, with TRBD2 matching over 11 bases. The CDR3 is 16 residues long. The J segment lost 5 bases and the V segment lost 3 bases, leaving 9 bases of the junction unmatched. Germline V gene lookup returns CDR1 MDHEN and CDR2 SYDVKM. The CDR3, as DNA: TGTGCCAGCAGTTTTACCCCCGGGACTAGCGGCCACGAGCAGTACTTC. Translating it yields CASSFTPGTSGHEQYF.

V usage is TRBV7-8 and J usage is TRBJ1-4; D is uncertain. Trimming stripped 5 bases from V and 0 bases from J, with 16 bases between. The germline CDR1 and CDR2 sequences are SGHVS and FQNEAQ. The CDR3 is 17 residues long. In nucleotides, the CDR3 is TGTGCCAGCAGCCCCGCCGGTCTCCCGTCAACTAATGAAAAACTGTTTTTT. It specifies CASSPAGLPSTNEKLFF.

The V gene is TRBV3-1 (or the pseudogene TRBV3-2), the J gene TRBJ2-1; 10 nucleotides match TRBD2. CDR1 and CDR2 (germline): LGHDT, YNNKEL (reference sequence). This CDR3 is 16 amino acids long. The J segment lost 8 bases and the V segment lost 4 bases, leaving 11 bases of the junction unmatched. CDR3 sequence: CASSPEKLAGEDEQFF. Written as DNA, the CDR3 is TGTGCCAGCAGCCCCGAAAAGCTAGCGGGGGAGGATGAGCAGTTCTTC.

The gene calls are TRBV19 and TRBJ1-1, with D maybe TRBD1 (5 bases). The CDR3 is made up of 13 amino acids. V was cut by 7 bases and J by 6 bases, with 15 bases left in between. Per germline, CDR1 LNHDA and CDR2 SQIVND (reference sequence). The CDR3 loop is CASTHRTEAEAFF. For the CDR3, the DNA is TGTGCCAGTACCCACAGGACCGAGGCTGAAGCTTTCTTT.

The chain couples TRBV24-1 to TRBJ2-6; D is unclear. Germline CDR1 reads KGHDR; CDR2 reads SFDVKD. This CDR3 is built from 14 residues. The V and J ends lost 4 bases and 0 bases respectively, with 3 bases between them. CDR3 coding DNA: TGTGCCACCAGTGACAACTCTGGGGCCAACGTCCTGACTTTC. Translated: CATSDNSGANVLTF.